This T cell receptor (beta chain) comes out of a study of spatial heterogeneity in lung cancer (dated by TCRdb to the late 2010s). Describing the broader study: Beta-chain transcripts were consistently detected in greater numbers than alpha-chain transcripts, which likely reflects a higher abundance of beta-chain transcripts. TCR alpha and beta repertoires were quantitatively compared across multiple tumor regions, matched nontumor lung and blood in non-small cell lung cancer. Both alpha and beta chains were TCR-sequenced in samples taken at surgery, namely 220 tumor regions, fewer than 85 matched nontumor lung samples and about 52 PBMC samples. In tumor regions, TCR transcript counts showed a strong correlation with a T cell transcriptional module score from matched bulk RNA-seq. In the raw uncorrected reads, each unique combination of TCR and UMI appeared more than ten times on average. The study linked features of the TCR repertoire to counts of nonsynonymous mutations, which were determined by whole-exome sequencing of tumor tissue. Broad study findings and their caveats: Additional single-cell paired TCR alpha and beta sequencing was considered necessary to confirm, at a functional level, the hypothesis that regional TCRs recognize regional mutations. The tumor nonsynonymous mutation count correlated with the number of expanded intratumoral alpha and beta TCRs. TCR-seq coverage of tumor T cells was estimated to be only approximately 7% for alpha chains and about 13% for beta chains. Counts of ubiquitous and regional expanded TCRs correlated with counts of ubiquitous and regional nonsynonymous mutations, respectively.

The time point label corresponds to: sample taken at primary tumor resection. Donors were some 67 patients with early-stage, untreated non-small cell lung cancer from the lung TRACERx cohort. For TCR sequencing, whole RNA was extracted from tumor and nontumor lung tissue, or from cryopreserved PBMC samples, and no cell sorting was done. Only patients with enough RNA available from two or more tumor regions were chosen for TCR sequencing. A lung pathologist reviewed the tumor and adjacent nontumor lung specimens before the specimens were selected. The library was obtained by 5' RACE. TCRdb shows the sequencer as NextSeq 500. To allow correction of PCR and sequencing errors, the TCR library protocol tagged every TCR cDNA molecule with a unique molecular identifier. For the original study's pipeline: TCR identification, UMI-based error correction and CDR3 extraction were performed with Decombinator tools. Expanded TCRs were defined as those above a frequency of 2 per 1,000, corresponding to the top 1% of the tumor frequency distribution. Expanded tumor TCRs were classed as regional if statistically deemed absent (corrected P<0.05) from at least one tumor region, otherwise ubiquitous. Rényi diversity was computed with the R vegan package after subsampling each repertoire 100 times to 5,000 TCRs. To build CDR3 similarity networks, amino acid triplet string-kernel similarity was used, and CDR3s were connected when their pairwise similarity was above 0.82. TCRdb redid the processing of the public reads, applying fastp at Q25 and MiXCR, and retained in-frame beta chains. CDR3 protein sequences are deduplicated, and each keeps its most common genes and DNA. Here the V and J calls rest on TCRdb's processing, not on the authors' analysis. The sample includes around 100,000 distinct CDR3 sequences, with around 4.3% observed a single time. The top ten clonotypes cover about 20% of the sample.

This clonotype was observed at least ten times. Its specific antigen is unknown. No base qualities exist here, and no much larger clone lies one base off it. The source material was lung tumor tissue, sampled at surgery. The sequence derives from a male donor with early-stage non-small cell lung cancer.

The DNA sequence reads TGTGCCAGCAGAGAACCCCTTGAGGGTAGCGGGGTGAATGAGCAGTTCTTC. Protein translation: CASREPLEGSGVNEQFF. The V and J genes are TRBV28 and TRBJ2-1; the junction holds 8 bases that match TRBD2. For this chain, trimming is 6 bases at the V end and 7 bases at the J end, and the number of junction bases without a gene match is 17. As encoded in the germline V gene, CDR1 is MDHEN while CDR2 is SYDVKM. From the cysteine through the phenylalanine, the CDR3 covers 17 amino acids. The CDR3 DNA has 51 bases and is translated from base 1.